One and the same sample provided the 7 T cell receptor beta chains below, sequenced in a study of cytomegalovirus exposure and HLA in healthy donors. TCRdb keeps only in-frame clones here, not all; method: immunoSEQ multiplex PCR. The sample yields 85,000 to 90,000 clones, roughly 96% seen once. Sample: PBMCs. These receptors were collected from a young man in good health and CMV-seronegative.

The chain carries TRBV7-6 and TRBJ1-5; 7 bases line up with TRBD1. Germline trimming cut 5 bases from V and 9 bases from J; bases unmatched to any gene: 7. The CDR3 has 13 amino acids. The germline CDR1 and CDR2 sequences are SGHVS and FNYEAQ. The CDR3 spells CASSIRDRGPQHF. CDR3 nucleotide sequence: TGTGCCAGCAGCATCCGGGACAGAGGGCCCCAGCATTTT.

This clone appeared a single time. The V and J genes are TRBV20-1 and TRBJ2-7; tentative D call: TRBD1 (6 bases). The CDR3 is 11 residues long. Germline loops: CDR1 DFQATT, CDR2 SNEGSKA (reference sequence). The V and J ends lost 5 bases and 6 bases respectively, with 11 bases between them. The CDR3 sequence: CSALTGSEQYV. CDR3 DNA sequence: TGCAGTGCTTTGACAGGAAGCGAGCAGTACGTC.

The table lists this clone with a count of one. The genes are TRBV19 and TRBJ1-3; D is ambiguous. The CDR3 covers 15 residues. Germline V CDR1 and CDR2: LNHDA, SQIVND (reference sequence). Trimming pared 1 base from V and 3 bases from J, leaving 10 bases between. CDR3 coding DNA: TGTGCCAGTAGTATAGGGGGAGACTTTGGAAACACCATATATTTT. This sequence encodes CASSIGGDFGNTIYF.

J is TRBJ2-5 and V is TRBV9; D is uncertain. Trimming stripped 0 bases from V and 5 bases from J, with 5 bases between. The CDR3 is made up of 12 amino acids. CDR1 and CDR2 from the germline V gene are SGDLS and YYNGEE. The CDR3 nucleotides are TGTGCCAGCAGCGTAGATCGGGAGACCCAGTACTTC. Its translation: CASSVDRETQYF.

The chain carries TRBV7-8 and TRBJ2-7; D may be TRBD2 (5 bases). This CDR3 spans 13 amino acids. CDR1 SGHVS and CDR2 FQNEAQ come from the germline V gene. V lost 3 bases to trimming and J lost 3 bases, with 9 bases between them. Here the CDR3 reads CASSFTSLYEQYV. The DNA for the CDR3 is TGTGCCAGCAGCTTCACTAGTCTCTACGAGCAGTACGTC.

The chain combines TRBV2 with TRBJ1-5; D might be TRBD1 (5 bases). V was cut by 5 bases and J by 3 bases, with 14 bases left in between. Germline lookup yields CDR1 SNHLY and CDR2 FYNNEI. The CDR3 is made up of 15 amino acids. CDR3 sequence reads: CASSLYRNDNQPQHF. The DNA for the CDR3 is TGTGCCAGCAGTCTCTACAGGAACGACAATCAGCCCCAGCATTTT.

J is TRBJ2-6 and V is TRBV6-5, with D perhaps TRBD2 (5 bases). From germline, CDR1 is MNHEY and CDR2 SVGAGI. The length of the CDR3 is 15 residues. V lost 4 bases and J 3 bases, leaving 10 bases between the germline ends. The CDR3 region has the DNA TGTGCCAGCAGTTTGTTTCGGGGTGGGGCCAACGTCCTGACTTTC. Translating it yields CASSLFRGGANVLTF.